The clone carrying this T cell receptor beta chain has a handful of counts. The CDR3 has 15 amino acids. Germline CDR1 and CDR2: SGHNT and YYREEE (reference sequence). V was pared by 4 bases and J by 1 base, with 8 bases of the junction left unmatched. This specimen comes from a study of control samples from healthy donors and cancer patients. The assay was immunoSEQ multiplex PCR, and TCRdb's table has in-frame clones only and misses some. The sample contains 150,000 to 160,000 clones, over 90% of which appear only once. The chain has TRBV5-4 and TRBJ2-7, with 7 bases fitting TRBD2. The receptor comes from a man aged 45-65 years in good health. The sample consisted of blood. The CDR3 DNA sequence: TGTGCCAGCAGCCGTCCCCTAGCGGATTCCTACGAGCAGTACTTC. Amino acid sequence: CASSRPLADSYEQYF.